This TCR beta chain emerged from a study of T cells in localized non-small cell lung cancer. The study, taken as a whole, reports: It was uninvolved adjacent lung that showed the highest T cell clonality, exceeding tumor. Median detection of top 100 tumor clones in adjacent lung was approximately 50 clones. Without multi-region sequencing, intratumor heterogeneity could not be excluded. Higher adjacent-lung clonality was associated with shorter survival.

Note on this clone: Antigen: not known.

The V segment lost 4 bases and the J segment 4 bases; nucleotides outside the gene matches: 8. This CDR3 region has 16 residues. Per germline, CDR1 LNHDA and CDR2 SQIVND (reference sequence). Sequenced by immunoSEQ multiplex PCR; TCRdb stores in-frame clones only, minus some. The data hold under 65,000 clones, with roughly 89% observed a single time. This chain connects TRBV19 to TRBJ2-3; TRBD1 matches at 10 bases. The sequenced sample was peripheral blood, obtained before any cancer treatment. This clonotype originated in a man aged 40 to 69 with stage I squamous cell lung carcinoma. CDR3 residues: CASSTTGGFFSDTQYF. The DNA for the CDR3 is TGTGCCAGTAGTACGACAGGGGGCTTCTTTTCAGATACGCAGTATTTT.